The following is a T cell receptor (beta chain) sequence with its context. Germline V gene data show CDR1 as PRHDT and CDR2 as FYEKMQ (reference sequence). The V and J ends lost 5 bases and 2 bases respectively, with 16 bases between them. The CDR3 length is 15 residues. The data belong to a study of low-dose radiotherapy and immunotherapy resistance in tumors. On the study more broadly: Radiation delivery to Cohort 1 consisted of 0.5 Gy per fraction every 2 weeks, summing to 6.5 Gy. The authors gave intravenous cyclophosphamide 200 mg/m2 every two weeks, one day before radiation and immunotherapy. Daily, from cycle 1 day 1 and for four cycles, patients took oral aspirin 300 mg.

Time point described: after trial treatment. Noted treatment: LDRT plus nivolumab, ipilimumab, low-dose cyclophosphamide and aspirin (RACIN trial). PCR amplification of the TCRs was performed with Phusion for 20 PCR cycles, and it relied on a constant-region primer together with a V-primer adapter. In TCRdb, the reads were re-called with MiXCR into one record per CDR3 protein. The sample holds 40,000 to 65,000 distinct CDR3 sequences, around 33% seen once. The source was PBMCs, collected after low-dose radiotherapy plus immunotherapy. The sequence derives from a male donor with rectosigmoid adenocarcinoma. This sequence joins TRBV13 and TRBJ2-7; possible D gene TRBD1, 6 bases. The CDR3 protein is CASSLGQILAYEQYF. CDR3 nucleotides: TGTGCCAGCAGCCTCGGACAGATCTTAGCCTACGAGCAGTACTTC.